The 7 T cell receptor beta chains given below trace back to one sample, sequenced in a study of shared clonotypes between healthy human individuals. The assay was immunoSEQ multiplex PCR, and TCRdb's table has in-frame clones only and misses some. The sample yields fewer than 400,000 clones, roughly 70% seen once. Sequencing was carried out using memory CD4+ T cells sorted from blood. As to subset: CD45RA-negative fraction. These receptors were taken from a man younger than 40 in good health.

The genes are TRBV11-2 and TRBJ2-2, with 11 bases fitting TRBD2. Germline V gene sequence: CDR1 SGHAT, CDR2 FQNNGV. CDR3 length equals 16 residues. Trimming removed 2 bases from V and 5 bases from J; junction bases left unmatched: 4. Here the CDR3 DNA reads TGTGCCAGCAGCTTACGACCTAGCGGGGGGACCGGGGAGCTGTTTTTT. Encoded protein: CASSLRPSGGTGELFF.

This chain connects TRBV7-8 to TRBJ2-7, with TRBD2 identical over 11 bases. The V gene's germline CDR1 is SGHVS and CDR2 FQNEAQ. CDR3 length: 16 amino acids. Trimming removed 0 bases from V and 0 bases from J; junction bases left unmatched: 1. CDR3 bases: TGTGCCAGCAGCTTAGCGACTAGCGGGAACTCCTACGAGCAGTACTTC. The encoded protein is CASSLATSGNSYEQYF.

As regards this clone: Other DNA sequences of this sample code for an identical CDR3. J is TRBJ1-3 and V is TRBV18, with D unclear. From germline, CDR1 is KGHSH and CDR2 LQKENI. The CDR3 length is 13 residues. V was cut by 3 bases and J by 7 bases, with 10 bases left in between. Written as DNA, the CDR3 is TGTGCCAGCTCACCGCCACCGGGGAACACCATATATTTT. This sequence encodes CASSPPPGNTIYF.

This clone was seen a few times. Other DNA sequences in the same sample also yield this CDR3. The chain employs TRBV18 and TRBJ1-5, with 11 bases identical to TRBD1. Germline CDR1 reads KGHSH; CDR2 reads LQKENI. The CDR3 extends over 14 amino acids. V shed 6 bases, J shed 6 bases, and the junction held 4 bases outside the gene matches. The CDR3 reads CASSPGQGGQPQHF. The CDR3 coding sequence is TGTGCCAGCTCTCCGGGACAGGGGGGTCAGCCCCAGCATTTT.

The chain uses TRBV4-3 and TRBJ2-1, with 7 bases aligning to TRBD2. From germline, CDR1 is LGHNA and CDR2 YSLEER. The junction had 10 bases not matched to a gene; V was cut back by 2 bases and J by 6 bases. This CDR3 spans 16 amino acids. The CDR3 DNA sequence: TGCGCCAGCAGCCAATCCTTCTTGGCGGGAGTCAATGAGCAGTTCTTC. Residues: CASSQSFLAGVNEQFF.

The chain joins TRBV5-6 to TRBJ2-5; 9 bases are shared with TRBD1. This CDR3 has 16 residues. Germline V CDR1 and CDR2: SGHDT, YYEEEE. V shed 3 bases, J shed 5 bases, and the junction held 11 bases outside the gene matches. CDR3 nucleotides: TGTGCCAGCAGCTGGGGACAGGGACTTGGAGCGGAGACCCAGTACTTC. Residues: CASSWGQGLGAETQYF. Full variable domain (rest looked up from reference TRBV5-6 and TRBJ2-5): DAGVTQSPTHLIKTRGQQVTLRCSPKSGHDTVSWYQQALGQGPQFIFQYYEEEERQRGNFPDRFSGHQFPNYSSELNVNALLLGDSALYLCASSWGQGLGAETQYFGPGTRLLVL.

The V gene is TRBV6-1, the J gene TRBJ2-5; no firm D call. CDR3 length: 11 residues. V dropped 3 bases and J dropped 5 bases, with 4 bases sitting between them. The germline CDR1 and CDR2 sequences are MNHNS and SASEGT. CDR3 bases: TGTGCCAGCAGTGACAGGGAGACCCAGTACTTC. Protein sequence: CASSDRETQYF.